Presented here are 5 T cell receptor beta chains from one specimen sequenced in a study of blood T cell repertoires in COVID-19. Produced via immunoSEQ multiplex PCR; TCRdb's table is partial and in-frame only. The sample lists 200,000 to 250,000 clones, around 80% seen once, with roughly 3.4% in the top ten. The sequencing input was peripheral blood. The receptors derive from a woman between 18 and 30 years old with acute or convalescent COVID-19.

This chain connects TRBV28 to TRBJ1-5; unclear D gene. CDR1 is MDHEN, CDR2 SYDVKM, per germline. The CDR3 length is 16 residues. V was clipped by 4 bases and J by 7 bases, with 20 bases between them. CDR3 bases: TGTGCCAGCAGTTCCATGGGAAAAATTGGCGGGCAGCCCCAGCATTTT. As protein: CASSSMGKIGGQPQHF.

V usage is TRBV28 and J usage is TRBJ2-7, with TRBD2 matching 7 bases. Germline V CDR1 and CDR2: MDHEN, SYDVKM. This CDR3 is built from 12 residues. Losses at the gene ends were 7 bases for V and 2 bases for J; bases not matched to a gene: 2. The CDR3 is CASMAGAYEQYF. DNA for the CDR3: TGTGCCAGCATGGCGGGGGCCTACGAGCAGTACTTC.

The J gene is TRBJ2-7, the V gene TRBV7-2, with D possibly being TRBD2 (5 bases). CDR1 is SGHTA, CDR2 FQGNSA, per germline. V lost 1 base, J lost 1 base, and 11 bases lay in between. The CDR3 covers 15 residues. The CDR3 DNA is TGTGCCAGCAGCTTAGTTGGCGGGCTTTCCTACGAGCAGTACTTC. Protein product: CASSLVGGLSYEQYF.

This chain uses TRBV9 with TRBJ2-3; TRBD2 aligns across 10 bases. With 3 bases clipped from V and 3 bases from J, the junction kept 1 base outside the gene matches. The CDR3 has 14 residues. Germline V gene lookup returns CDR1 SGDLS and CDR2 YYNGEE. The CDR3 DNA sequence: TGTGCCAGCAGCGCGACTAGCGGGACAGATACGCAGTATTTT. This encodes CASSATSGTDTQYF. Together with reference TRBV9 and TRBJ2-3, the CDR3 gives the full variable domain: DSGVTQTPKHLITATGQRVTLRCSPRSGDLSVYWYQQSLDQGLQFLIQYYNGEERAKGNILERFSAQQFPDLHSELNLSSLELGDSALYFCASSATSGTDTQYFGPGTRLTVL.

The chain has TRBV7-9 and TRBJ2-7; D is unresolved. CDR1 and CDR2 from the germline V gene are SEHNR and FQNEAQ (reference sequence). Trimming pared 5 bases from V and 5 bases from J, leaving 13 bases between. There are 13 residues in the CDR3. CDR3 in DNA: TGTGCCAGCAGCCCAAGCACGTTCCACGAGCAGTACTTC. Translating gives CASSPSTFHEQYF.